This entry lists 5 T cell receptor beta chains sequenced from one sample in a study of Ad26.COV2.S vaccination and SARS-CoV-2 variants. The treatment was: over 15 received Ad26.COV2.S at low or high dose, single or two shots; roughly 5 received placebo; per-sample allocation not given. Samples came from day 63 after the first vaccine or placebo injection. Repertoires were generated with immunoSEQ multiplex PCR, while TCRdb's copy carries only in-frame clones and drops some. The data hold approximately 340,000 clones, with approximately 85% observed a single time. The starting material was peripheral blood, obtained in a trial of Ad26.COV2.S vaccine versus placebo. The source is a person aged 18 to 65 who received the Ad26.COV2.S COVID-19 vaccine or a placebo.

V gene TRBV12-3 or TRBV12-4 combines with J gene TRBJ2-5; D gene ambiguous. CDR3 length: 11 residues. Trimming pared 6 bases from V and 3 bases from J, leaving 5 bases between. CDR3: CASRAEETQYF. Here the CDR3 DNA reads TGTGCCAGCAGGGCCGAAGAGACCCAGTACTTC.

This rearrangement joins TRBV19 to TRBJ1-4; perhaps TRBD1 as D (5 bases). This CDR3 region has 13 residues. Trimming shortened V by 6 bases and J by 7 bases, and 12 bases separated the two germline ends. Germline CDR1 and CDR2: LNHDA and SQIVND (reference sequence). CDR3 in amino acids: CASRGRESEKLFF. CDR3 sequence (DNA): TGTGCCAGTAGGGGCAGGGAAAGTGAAAAACTGTTTTTT.

The J gene is TRBJ2-1, the V gene TRBV5-1, with no clear D. In germline, CDR1 is SGHRS, CDR2 YFSETQ. There are 14 residues in the CDR3. V lost 4 bases, J lost 1 base, and 9 bases lay in between. CDR3 protein: CASSPPPSYNEQFF. DNA of the CDR3: TGCGCCAGCAGCCCGCCCCCTTCCTACAATGAGCAGTTCTTC.

In its sample, this clone was seen once. The chain combines TRBV5-6 with TRBJ1-5, with TRBD1 matching 10 bases. This CDR3 has 16 residues. Germline loops: CDR1 SGHDT, CDR2 YYEEEE. V lost 4 bases, J lost 2 bases, and 6 bases stayed unmatched. In DNA form, the CDR3 reads TGTGCCAGCAGCGGAGACAGGGGGCGAGGCAATCAGCCCCAGCATTTT. It encodes CASSGDRGRGNQPQHF.

V is TRBV28 and J is TRBJ2-3; unclear D gene. Germline CDR1 reads MDHEN; CDR2 reads SYDVKM. V was shortened by 4 bases and J by 2 bases, with 16 bases between the two germline ends. CDR3 size: 16 residues. CDR3: CASSSHPAPYTDTQYF. CDR3 DNA: TGTGCCAGCAGTTCGCACCCCGCGCCCTACACAGATACGCAGTATTTT. Complete variable domain (other parts from reference TRBV28 and TRBJ2-3): DVKVTQSSRYLVKRTGEKVFLECVQDMDHENMFWYRQDPGLGLRLIYFSYDVKMKEKGDIPEGYSVSREKKERFSLILESASTNQTSMYLCASSSHPAPYTDTQYFGPGTRLTVL.